This T cell receptor beta chain appears in the sequencing data of a study of blood T cell repertoires in COVID-19 (dated by TCRdb to the early 2020s). About the full investigation: Samples covering the acute and convalescent phases of COVID-19 were provided by collaborators in the United States, Italy and Spain. The dataset comprised deeply sampled blood TCRbeta repertoires from subjects exposed to, actively infected with, or recovered from COVID-19. Samples came from the ongoing ImmuneRACE study (first 160 participants) plus 1,254 subjects from 6 global collaborators. Where HLA class I and class II types were available, the types were taken from metadata supplied by the sample provider, not from assay-based typing. A de-identified subject ID, COVID-19 status, age in years and sex were almost always included in the sample metadata. The repertoires were made available in a free public database intended to serve as a resource for research on the immune response to SARS-CoV-2. The prospective study material was composed of cDNA or gDNA derived from T cells, B-cell-depleted T cells, or PBMCs.

TCRbeta CDR3 regions were amplified from genomic DNA by means of the immunoSEQ Assay, a bias-controlled multiplex PCR. Turning to the authors' computational methods: Nucleated cell counts per sample were estimated from amplification of reference gene primers within the assay. To quantify the absolute abundance of each unique TCRbeta CDR3 rearrangement, sequence reads were collapsed and filtered. For each sample, productive Simpson clonality was calculated by taking the square root of Simpson's diversity index across productive rearrangements. TCRdb re-hosts the immuneACCESS table, in-frame sequences only. Its copies lack some clones; in the studies checked, an unresolved V gene accounts for under half of them, and the cause for the rest is not known. From that table come the V and J calls and clone size; the DNA was used to work out D and trimming. In this sample the table shows hundreds of thousands of clones, 86% of which occur a single time. Almost 1.5% of the sample is held by the ten biggest clonotypes.

As regards this clone: Its antigen is still unknown. No quality values exist for individual bases; no much larger clone is one base distant.

At the junction V is shortened by 1 base and J by 5 bases, with 18 bases in between. Looking up the germline V gene yields CDR1 SGHRS and CDR2 YFSETQ. The CDR3 goes from the cysteine to the phenylalanine over 16 residues. Of all the DNA, just the CDR3 is kept, 48 bases in frame from base 1. Collaborating institutions collected whole blood in K2EDTA tubes following their own protocols. For TCRbeta analysis, collaborators shipped samples as frozen whole blood, isolated PBMCs, or DNA extracted from either of those sample types. Overall study results and their limits: The amount of clinical and demographic metadata varied by source and participant and was provided uncurated.

The rearrangement combines TRBV5-1 with TRBJ1-1, with TRBD1 perhaps the D gene, on 6 matching bases. This TCR was recovered from a young woman with active or convalescent COVID-19. Sequencing used peripheral blood. The CDR3 amino acid sequence is: CASSLNGGAVGTEAFF. The bases are TGCGCCAGCAGCTTGAATGGGGGCGCAGTAGGTACTGAAGCTTTCTTT.